The source of this TCR beta chain is a study of T-cell reconstitution after alpha-beta-depleted transplantation in children. General study points: Roughly two months post-transplant, alpha-beta T cells reportedly originated from several hundred graft clones that had expanded. The high TCRbeta diversity at day 60 in some patients came from surviving recipient T cells and thymic progenitors.

In its sample, this clonotype was seen many times. Its antigen is unidentified. The ends were cut back, 1 base at V and 2 bases at J, with 13 bases in the middle. Germline V gene data show CDR1 as LGHNA and CDR2 as YSLEER. The length of the CDR3 is 16 residues. During its preparation, the TCRbeta library received unique molecular identifiers. One entry per CDR3 protein results from TCRdb running MiXCR on the PCR reads. The sample shows around 450,000 distinct CDR3 sequences, roughly two fifths of them seen only once. The chain is built from TRBV4-3 and TRBJ2-3; D gene ambiguous. The sample was PBMCs, taken before TCRalphabeta/CD19-depleted stem cell transplant. The TCR originated in a girl aged 2 to 10 with aplastic anemia, due to receive a stem cell transplant. The DNA for the CDR3 is TGCGCCAGCAGCCAAGTTGCACGGACCCTCACAGATACGCAGTATTTT. The encoded protein is CASSQVARTLTDTQYF.